The T cell receptor (beta chain) described here comes from a study of metastatic and nonmetastatic thyroid tumors. For the study at large: Patients with malignant and benign thyroid disease provided blood and tumor or nodule tissue, whose repertoires were compared. Findings and limits, study-wide: A significant increase in TCR beta diversity was reportedly seen in malignant thyroid tumors relative to benign nodules, in blood and tumor.

Authors' methods: CDR3 differences across clinicopathological groups were used to build a distant-metastasis classifier for papillary thyroid cancer. TCRdb redid the clone calls on the PCR reads using MiXCR. The V and J calls and clone size come from TCRdb's table, not from the authors' own analysis. The table has 23,000 or so clones, 20% seen once; the top ten hold 28%. The germline CDR1 and CDR2 sequences are SGHTA and FQGNSA. J lost 6 bases, V lost 5 bases, and 13 bases had no gene match. CDR3 length equals 15 residues. This clone was counted once. The antigen is unknown. All patients were untreated before thyroid surgery.

The TCR originated in a female donor with papillary thyroid cancer or a benign thyroid nodule (not recorded which). Some clones in this sample may be carry-over from other donors' samples. The V call is TRBV7-2, the J call TRBJ2-7; TRBD1 agrees at 7 bases. The sequenced sample consisted of blood. In DNA, the CDR3 is TGTGCCAGCAGCGCGGACAGGCGCCCGGTGCTCGAGCAGTACTTC. As protein: CASSADRRPVLEQYF. The full variable domain, completed using reference TRBV7-2 and TRBJ2-7, is GAGVSQSPSNKVTEKGKDVELRCDPISGHTALYWYRQSLGQGLEFLIYFQGNSAPDKSGLPSDRFSAERTGGSVSTLTIQRTQQEDSAVYLCASSADRRPVLEQYFGPGTRLTVT.